This TCR beta chain is drawn from a study of blood T cell repertoires in COVID-19. Overall study: From T cells, B-cell-depleted T cells, or PBMCs came the material, which was cDNA or gDNA.

Looked up from germline, CDR1 is SGHTA and CDR2 is FQGNSA. The length of the CDR3 is 17 residues. V gave up 6 bases and J gave up 3 bases; unmatched junction bases: 12. This clone was seen once. Per the study methods: It was from reference gene primer amplification that nucleated cell counts were estimated. The protocol was immunoSEQ multiplex PCR, while the TCRdb copy is restricted to in-frame clones and leaves out a portion. V, J and clone size reflect that table, while D and trimming were determined from the DNA. The data contain around 180,000 clones, roughly 86% of them seen just once; the ten biggest clones take up less than 3.5%.

V usage is TRBV7-2 and J usage is TRBJ2-1; TRBD1 aligns across 9 bases. The specimen was peripheral blood. The TCR comes from a young woman with active or convalescent COVID-19. The CDR3 coding sequence is TGTGCCAGCAGTCGAATCACAGGGGGCAGACTCTACAATGAGCAGTTCTTC. This translates into CASSRITGGRLYNEQFF.